These 26 T cell receptor beta chains were sequenced from one sample in a study of T cells in tumors after PD-1 blockade. Sequenced by immunoSEQ multiplex PCR; TCRdb stores in-frame clones only, minus some. This table holds more than 11,000 clones, roughly four fifths found once. Sequencing was performed on PBMCs, taken after anti-PD-1 treatment. The receptors come from a human donor with basal cell carcinoma.

V gene TRBV12-5 combines with J gene TRBJ2-1; TRBD1 might be the D (6 bases). This CDR3 contains 15 residues. CDR1 is LGHNT, CDR2 FRNRAP, per germline. The ends were cut back, 0 bases at V and 3 bases at J, with 9 bases in the middle. The CDR3 spells CASGLVQGRYNEQFF. CDR3 nucleotides: TGTGCTAGTGGTTTGGTACAGGGACGCTACAATGAGCAGTTCTTC.

CDR3 sequence (DNA): TGTGCCTGGAGCAGTAGGTATGGCTACACCTTC. It translates to CAWSSRYGYTF. The V and J genes are TRBV30 and TRBJ1-2; D is unclear. The CDR3 covers 11 residues. The V end was cut by 3 bases, the J end by 5 bases, with 7 bases between. Per germline, CDR1 GTSNPN and CDR2 SVGIG (reference sequence).

The CDR3 spells CASSGRGSTNEKLFF. CDR3 coding DNA: TGTGCCAGTAGCGGCAGGGGTTCAACTAATGAAAAACTGTTTTTT. The rearrangement links TRBV19 to TRBJ1-4, with TRBD1 as a possible D gene (6 bases). The CDR3 spans 15 residues. CDR1 is LNHDA, CDR2 SQIVND, per germline (reference sequence). V shed 6 bases and J shed 0 bases, with 11 bases lying between them.

The DNA of the CDR3 is TGTGCCATCAGCGACAGGGAGGAGACAGATACGCAGTATTTT. This translates into CAISDREETDTQYF. The J gene is TRBJ2-3, the V gene TRBV10-3, with D maybe TRBD1 (7 bases). The CDR3 extends over 14 amino acids. Between the trimmed V and J ends, which lost 6 bases and 3 bases, there was a span of 13 bases. The germline gives CDR1 ENHRY, CDR2 SYGVKD.

This clone was seen a single time. The same CDR3 is also encoded by other DNA sequences in this sample. The chain's CDR3 is CASILTRGGGTDTQYF. CDR3 nucleotide sequence: TGCGCCAGCATCCTTACCCGGGGGGGAGGAACAGATACGCAGTATTTT. The rearrangement uses TRBV5-1 and TRBJ2-3, with TRBD2 matching 8 bases. The CDR3 has 16 residues. V dropped 6 bases and J dropped 3; count of bases not matched to a gene: 12. In germline, CDR1 is SGHRS, CDR2 YFSETQ.

The table lists this clone with a few counts. The CDR3 DNA reads TGTGCCAGCTCATCAGGGACAACAGGGGGCGAAGGCTACACCTTC. Its protein is CASSSGTTGGEGYTF. V usage is TRBV18 and J usage is TRBJ1-2, with 9 bases that match TRBD1. Germline loops: CDR1 KGHSH, CDR2 LQKENI. The CDR3 covers 15 residues. Trimming cost V 5 bases and J 8 bases; bases outside gene matches: 12.

The gene calls are TRBV5-1 and TRBJ1-2; D not certain. Trimming took off 0 bases at V and 2 bases at J, with 11 bases between the two ends. Germline V CDR1 and CDR2: SGHRS, YFSETQ. The CDR3 runs 15 residues. DNA for the CDR3: TGCGCCAGCAGCTTGGCGATCGCTGGGAACTATGGCTACACCTTC. It yields the protein CASSLAIAGNYGYTF.

The chain carries TRBV24-1 and TRBJ2-3; unclear D gene. V dropped 9 bases and J dropped 2 bases, with 11 bases sitting between them. This CDR3 contains 13 residues. The germline gives CDR1 KGHDR, CDR2 SFDVKD. The CDR3 sequence: CATAPGFTDTQYF. CDR3 DNA sequence: TGTGCCACCGCCCCCGGCTTCACAGATACGCAGTATTTT.

J is TRBJ1-2 and V is TRBV30; D is undetermined. The CDR3 length is 10 residues. CDR1 is GTSNPN and CDR2 is SVGIG in the germline V gene (reference sequence). V was pared by 3 bases and J by 5 bases, with 4 bases between. The CDR3, as DNA: TGTGCCTGGAGCGGGTATGGCTACACCTTC. Translation gives CAWSGYGYTF.

The V gene is TRBV10-3, the J gene TRBJ2-7; D is ambiguous. Per germline, CDR1 ENHRY and CDR2 SYGVKD. Trimming took 3 bases from V and 2 from J, leaving 11 bases between them. There are 14 residues in the CDR3. The CDR3 reads CAISDPGQTYEQYF. CDR3 in DNA: TGTGCCATCAGTGACCCCGGTCAAACCTACGAGCAGTACTTC.

The chain couples TRBV7-6 to TRBJ1-5; the D is unclear. Germline CDR1 and CDR2: SGHVS and FNYEAQ. Trimming stripped 1 base from V and 3 bases from J, with 10 bases between. The CDR3 extends over 15 amino acids. CDR3 sequence (DNA): TGTGCCAGCAGCTTAGAGGAAGGTTTCAATCAGCCCCAGCATTTT. Protein: CASSLEEGFNQPQHF.

V usage is TRBV28 and J usage is TRBJ1-2; 8 bases match TRBD1. Germline values: CDR1 MDHEN, CDR2 SYDVKM. Trimming took 1 base from V and 2 from J; bases not matched to a gene: 3. The CDR3 extends over 15 amino acids. The DNA of the CDR3 is TGTGCCAGCAGTTTATCCCAGGGGGCCAACTATGGCTACACCTTC. It encodes CASSLSQGANYGYTF.

Within the sample, this clone is medium-sized. The gene calls are TRBV5-1 and TRBJ2-3; D remains unclear. The CDR3 is 15 residues long. Germline values: CDR1 SGHRS, CDR2 YFSETQ. V was trimmed by 0 bases and J by 6 bases, leaving 14 bases between them. Written as DNA, the CDR3 is TGCGCCAGCAGCTTGGGTCTTCCTTCGGGTGATACGCAGTATTTT. It codes for CASSLGLPSGDTQYF.

The chain uses TRBV29-1 and TRBJ1-4, with TRBD1 as a possible D gene (6 bases). Germline CDR1 SQVTM, CDR2 ANQGSEA. The CDR3 spans 11 residues. Trimming stripped 5 bases from V and 12 bases from J, with 13 bases between. The CDR3 is CSVLGRGELFF. CDR3 sequence (DNA): TGCAGCGTTCTGGGCAGGGGAGAACTGTTTTTT.

The chain links TRBV19 to TRBJ2-7; a weak D match, TRBD1 (6 bases). Looked up from germline, CDR1 is LNHDA and CDR2 is SQIVND (reference sequence). V lost 5 bases to trimming and J lost 4 bases, with 15 bases between them. This CDR3 has 14 amino acids. This CDR3 reads CASSQGTRTYEQYF. The CDR3 coding sequence is TGTGCCAGTAGTCAAGGGACACGCACTTACGAGCAGTACTTC. Variable domain in full (rest from reference TRBV19 and TRBJ2-7): DGGITQSPKYLFRKEGQNVTLSCEQNLNHDAMYWYRQDPGQGLRLIYYSQIVNDFQKGDIAEGYSVSREKKESFPLTVTSAQKNPTAFYLCASSQGTRTYEQYFGPGTRLTVT.

The V and J genes are TRBV6-1 and TRBJ1-4; D is ambiguous. CDR1 and CDR2 from the germline V gene are MNHNS and SASEGT. The CDR3 loop spans 16 amino acids. Trimming shortened V by 3 bases and J by 7 bases, and 18 bases separated the two germline ends. The CDR3 here is CASSDPLTEYIEKLFF. In DNA form, the CDR3 reads TGTGCCAGCAGTGACCCCCTTACAGAGTACATTGAAAAACTGTTTTTT.

V gene TRBV14 combines with J gene TRBJ2-1; 12 bases align to TRBD2. Germline assignment: CDR1 SGHDN and CDR2 FVKESK. V lost 4 bases to trimming and J lost 9 bases; unmatched junction nucleotides: 7. The CDR3 has 15 amino acids. The CDR3 sequence is CASSLLAGGRGEQFF. The CDR3 coding sequence is TGTGCCAGCAGCCTCCTAGCGGGAGGGCGGGGTGAGCAGTTCTTC.

This chain uses TRBV9 with TRBJ2-1; 11 bases map to TRBD2. V lost 4 bases and J lost 5; bases outside the gene matches: 17. CDR1 and CDR2 (germline): SGDLS, YYNGEE. The CDR3 sequence is 19 residues long. CDR3 in amino acids: CASSSTSGSFLVQNNEQFF. CDR3 nucleotides: TGTGCCAGCAGCTCCACTAGCGGGAGTTTTTTGGTGCAAAACAATGAGCAGTTCTTC.

J is TRBJ2-7 and V is TRBV6-6; 9 bases are shared with TRBD1. The CDR3 loop spans 13 amino acids. The V segment lost 6 bases and the J segment 10 bases; nucleotides outside the gene matches: 10. CDR1 MNHNY and CDR2 SVGAGI come from the germline V gene (reference sequence). This CDR3 reads CASSISDRGGQYF. The CDR3 DNA follows: TGTGCCAGCAGCATCTCGGACAGGGGTGGTCAGTACTTC.

The chain has TRBV27 and TRBJ1-1; TRBD1 agrees at 7 bases. J lost 8 bases, V lost 7 bases, and 7 bases had no gene match. This CDR3 has 12 residues. Germline assignment: CDR1 MNHEY and CDR2 SMNVEV (reference sequence). CDR3: CASTKPQGEAFF. The CDR3 nucleotides read TGTGCCAGCACTAAACCACAGGGGGAAGCTTTCTTT.

DNA of the CDR3: TGTGCCACCAGCAGAGGGGGATCGGGGGAGACCCAGTACTTC. Amino acids: CATSRGGSGETQYF. The chain recombines TRBV15 with TRBJ2-5; perhaps TRBD2 as D (5 bases). CDR3 length: 14 amino acids. Germline V CDR1 and CDR2: LNHNV, YYDKDF (reference sequence). The V end lost 1 base, the J end lost 5 bases, and 11 bases lay between the germline ends. Based on the CDR3 plus reference TRBV15 and TRBJ2-5, the full variable domain is DAMVIQNPRYQVTQFGKPVTLSCSQTLNHNVMYWYQQKSSQAPKLLFHYYDKDFNNEADTPDNFQSRRPNTSFCFLDIRSPGLGDTAMYLCATSRGGSGETQYFGPGTRLLVL.

V and J are TRBV28 and TRBJ2-7; tentative D call: TRBD2 (6 bases). CDR1 is MDHEN and CDR2 is SYDVKM in the germline V gene. Trimming pared 4 bases from V and 6 bases from J, leaving 22 bases between. CDR3 length: 16 residues. The CDR3 nucleotides read TGTGCCAGCAGTTCTCCCCTTCGGAGGGAGTCACGCGAGCAGTACTTC. This encodes CASSSPLRRESREQYF.

The chain employs TRBV9 and TRBJ1-2; 8 bases agree with TRBD1. V shed 0 bases, J shed 6 bases, and the junction held 13 bases outside the gene matches. This CDR3 is built from 17 residues. CDR1 SGDLS and CDR2 YYNGEE come from the germline V gene. CDR3 residues: CASSVALKAGGSNGYTF. CDR3 DNA sequence: TGTGCCAGCAGCGTAGCCCTAAAAGCAGGGGGCAGTAATGGCTACACCTTC.

This sequence joins TRBV7-9 and TRBJ2-1; D may be TRBD1 (5 bases). Looked up from germline, CDR1 is SEHNR and CDR2 is FQNEAQ (reference sequence). CDR3 length: 15 residues. Trimming stripped 5 bases from V and 6 bases from J, with 17 bases between. The CDR3 DNA follows: TGTGCCAGCAGCAATAAACTCAGGGTAGGCAATGAGCAGTTCTTC. Translation: CASSNKLRVGNEQFF.

The rearrangement joins TRBV6-5 to TRBJ1-2; D is unclear. The CDR3 contains 15 residues. Germline loops: CDR1 MNHEY, CDR2 SVGAGI. Trimming removed 6 bases at V and 6 bases at J, with 20 bases between. This chain's CDR3 is CASSLYSASWNGYTF. As DNA, the CDR3 is TGTGCCAGCAGCCTTTACAGTGCATCATGGAATGGCTACACCTTC.

This clone is a singleton in its sample. The CDR3 bases are TGTGCCTGGAGGAGAGACAGGTCTACGAATGAAAAACTGTTTTTT. Its translation is CAWRRDRSTNEKLFF. The J gene is TRBJ1-4, the V gene TRBV30; a weak D match, TRBD1 (6 bases). Trimming shortened V by 3 bases and J by 5 bases, and 16 bases separated the two germline ends. Germline lookup yields CDR1 GTSNPN and CDR2 SVGIG (reference sequence). The CDR3 loop spans 15 amino acids.